Each of the 8 T cell receptor beta chains below was sequenced from the same sample in a study of T-cell reconstitution after alpha-beta-depleted transplantation in children. Unique molecular identifiers tagged the TCRbeta library. TCRdb re-called the PCR reads with MiXCR, one entry per CDR3 protein. The sample consists of about 600,000 distinct CDR3 sequences, 10% to 15% of them appearing once. This specimen was PBMCs, mostly from graft donor cells, taken 360 days after TCRalphabeta/CD19-depleted stem cell transplant. All receptors come from a male patient under 18 who had a stem cell transplant for acute myeloid leukemia, so the T cells may come from the graft donor.

V and J are TRBV29-1 and TRBJ2-5; D ambiguous. The CDR3 extends over 13 amino acids. Between the trimmed V and J ends, which lost 4 bases and 1 base, there was a span of 10 bases. Germline lookup yields CDR1 SQVTM and CDR2 ANQGSEA. The CDR3: CSVVSVTQETQYF. The CDR3 DNA sequence: TGCAGCGTTGTCTCGGTAACCCAAGAGACCCAGTACTTC.

This clonotype was seen a handful of times. The chain employs TRBV25-1 and TRBJ2-1; D is unclear. Germline CDR1 reads MGHDK; CDR2 reads SYGVNS. The CDR3 loop spans 15 amino acids. V lost 1 base and J lost 5, with 12 bases in between. The CDR3 sequence: CASSELRTPDNEQFF. The CDR3 nucleotides read TGTGCCAGCAGTGAATTGAGGACCCCCGACAATGAGCAGTTCTTC.

This clonotype has just a few counts. This chain joins TRBV19 and TRBJ2-1; D gene uncertain. Per the germline V gene, CDR1 is LNHDA and CDR2 is SQIVND (reference sequence). The CDR3 sequence is 14 residues long. Trimming pared 7 bases from V and 8 bases from J, leaving 18 bases between. CDR3 in DNA: TGTGCCAGTACGCAGAGACACAGACTTGATGAGCAGTTCTTC. This gives the protein CASTQRHRLDEQFF. Full variable domain (missing parts from reference TRBV19 and TRBJ2-1): DGGITQSPKYLFRKEGQNVTLSCEQNLNHDAMYWYRQDPGQGLRLIYYSQIVNDFQKGDIAEGYSVSREKKESFPLTVTSAQKNPTAFYLCASTQRHRLDEQFFGPGTRLTVL.

The chain carries TRBV29-1 and TRBJ2-1; no firm D call. Trimming cost V 4 bases and J 8 bases, with 15 bases left between them. Per germline, CDR1 SQVTM and CDR2 ANQGSEA. The CDR3 covers 13 residues. The CDR3 reads CSVGLVVGDEQFF. CDR3 nucleotides: TGCAGCGTTGGTCTAGTGGTTGGGGATGAGCAGTTCTTC.

This clonotype was recorded at least ten times. The chain employs TRBV10-3 and TRBJ2-1, with 10 bases lining up with TRBD1. The germline CDR1 and CDR2 sequences are ENHRY and SYGVKD. The CDR3 consists of 16 residues. With V trimmed by 2 bases and J by 7 bases, 8 bases remained unmatched. The CDR3 nucleotides read TGTGCCATCAGTGAGAGCGAGACAGGGGGCTATAATGAGCAGTTCTTC. Protein sequence: CAISESETGGYNEQFF.

This chain joins TRBV18 and TRBJ2-1; D not certain. This CDR3 has 12 amino acids. Germline V gene sequence: CDR1 KGHSH, CDR2 LQKENI. V was pared by 3 bases and J by 7 bases, with 7 bases between. The CDR3 spells CASSPGWNEQFF. CDR3 coding DNA: TGTGCCAGCTCACCTGGTTGGAATGAGCAGTTCTTC.

The chain combines TRBV29-1 with TRBJ2-7; possibly TRBD1 for D (7 bases). Trimming stripped 3 bases from V and 0 bases from J, with 18 bases between. The germline CDR1 and CDR2 sequences are SQVTM and ANQGSEA. There are 16 residues in the CDR3. The CDR3 DNA reads TGCAGCGTTGATAGTGGAGGGGGCTTAGGCTCCTACGAGCAGTACTTC. Amino acid sequence: CSVDSGGGLGSYEQYF.

The chain carries TRBV29-1 and TRBJ2-3; TRBD1 matches at 7 bases. The CDR3 is made up of 14 amino acids. The V and J ends lost 8 bases and 1 base, in that order; junction bases with no gene match: 9. Germline V gives CDR1 SQVTM, CDR2 ANQGSEA. The CDR3 protein is CSTNRGQGTDTQYF. As DNA, the CDR3 is TGCAGCACGAACCGTGGACAGGGCACAGATACGCAGTATTTT.